This record looks at one TCR beta chain sequence and its context. Its antigen is unknown. This CDR3 has 18 residues. CDR1 MNHEY and CDR2 SMNVEV come from the germline V gene (reference sequence). The J segment lost 1 base and the V segment lost 6 bases, leaving 7 bases of the junction unmatched. The entry originates in a study of cytomegalovirus exposure and HLA in healthy donors. General study findings and limits: The later analysis indicated that the majority of CMV-associated TCR beta chains appeared HLA-restricted.

Primers for the PCR totalled 60 Vbeta and 13 Jbeta. Profiled with immunoSEQ multiplex PCR; TCRdb holds only in-frame clones, not every one. The sample has about 160,000 clones; about 82% are singletons. The receptor was derived from a woman in her forties or fifties in good health and CMV-seropositive. V gene TRBV27 combines with J gene TRBJ2-6; 12 nucleotides match TRBD2. Sequences were obtained from PBMCs. The chain's CDR3 is CASSLTSGSSSGANVLTF. CDR3 DNA sequence: TGTGCCAGCAGCTTGACTAGCGGGAGCTCGTCTGGGGCCAACGTCCTGACTTTC.